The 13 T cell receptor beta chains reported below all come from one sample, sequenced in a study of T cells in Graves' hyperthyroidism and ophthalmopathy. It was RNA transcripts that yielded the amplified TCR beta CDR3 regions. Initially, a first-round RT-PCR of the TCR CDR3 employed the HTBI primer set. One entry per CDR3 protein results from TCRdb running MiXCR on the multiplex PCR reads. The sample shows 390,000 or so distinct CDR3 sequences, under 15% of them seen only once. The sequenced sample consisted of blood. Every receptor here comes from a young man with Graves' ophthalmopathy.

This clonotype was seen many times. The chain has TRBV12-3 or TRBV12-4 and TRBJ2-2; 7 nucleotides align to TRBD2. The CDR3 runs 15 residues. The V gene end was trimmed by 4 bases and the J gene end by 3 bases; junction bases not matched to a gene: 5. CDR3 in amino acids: CASSSGTTDTGELFF. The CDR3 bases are TGTGCCAGCAGTTCCGGGACTACCGACACCGGGGAGCTGTTTTTT.

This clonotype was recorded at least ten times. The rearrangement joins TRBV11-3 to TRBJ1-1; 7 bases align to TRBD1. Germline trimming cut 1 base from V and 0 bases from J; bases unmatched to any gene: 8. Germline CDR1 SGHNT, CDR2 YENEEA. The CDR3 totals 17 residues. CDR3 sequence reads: CASSLGMTGTLNTEAFF. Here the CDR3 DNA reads TGTGCCAGCAGCTTAGGGATGACAGGGACCCTGAACACTGAAGCTTTCTTT.

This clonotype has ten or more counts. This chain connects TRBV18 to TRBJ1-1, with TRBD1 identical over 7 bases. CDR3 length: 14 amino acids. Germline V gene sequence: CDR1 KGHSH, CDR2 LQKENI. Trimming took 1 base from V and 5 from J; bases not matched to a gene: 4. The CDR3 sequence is CASSPLTGLTEAFF. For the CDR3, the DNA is TGTGCCAGCTCACCACTGACAGGGCTGACTGAAGCTTTCTTT.

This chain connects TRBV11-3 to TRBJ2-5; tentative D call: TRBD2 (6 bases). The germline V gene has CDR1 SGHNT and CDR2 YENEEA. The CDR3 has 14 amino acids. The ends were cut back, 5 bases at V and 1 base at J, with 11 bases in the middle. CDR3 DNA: TGTGCCAGCAGCGAGGGACTCATCCAAGAGACCCAGTACTTC. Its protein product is CASSEGLIQETQYF.

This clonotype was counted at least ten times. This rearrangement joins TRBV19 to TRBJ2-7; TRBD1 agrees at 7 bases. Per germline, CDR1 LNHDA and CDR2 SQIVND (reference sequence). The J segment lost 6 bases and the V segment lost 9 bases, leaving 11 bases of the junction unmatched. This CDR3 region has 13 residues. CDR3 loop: CASLDRAGGEQYF. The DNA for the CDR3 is TGTGCCAGCCTAGACAGGGCTGGGGGCGAGCAGTACTTC.

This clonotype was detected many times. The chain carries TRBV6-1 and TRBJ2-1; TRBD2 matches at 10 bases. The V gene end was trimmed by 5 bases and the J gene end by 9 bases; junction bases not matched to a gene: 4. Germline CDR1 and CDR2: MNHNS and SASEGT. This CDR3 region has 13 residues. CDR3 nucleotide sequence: TGTGCCAGCAGTAGGACTAGCGGCCGTGAGCAGTTCTTC. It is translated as CASSRTSGREQFF.

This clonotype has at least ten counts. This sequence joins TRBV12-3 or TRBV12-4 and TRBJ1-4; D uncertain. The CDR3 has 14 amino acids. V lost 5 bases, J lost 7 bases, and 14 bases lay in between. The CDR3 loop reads CASSVGGIGEKLFF. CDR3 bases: TGTGCCAGCAGTGTGGGAGGCATAGGTGAAAAACTGTTTTTT.

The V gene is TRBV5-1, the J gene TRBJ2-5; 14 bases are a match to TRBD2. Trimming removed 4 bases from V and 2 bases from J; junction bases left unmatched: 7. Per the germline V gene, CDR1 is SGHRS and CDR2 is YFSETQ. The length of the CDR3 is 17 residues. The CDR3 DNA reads TGCGCCAGCAGCACGGGACTAGCGGGAGACCAACAAGAGACCCAGTACTTC. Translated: CASSTGLAGDQQETQYF.

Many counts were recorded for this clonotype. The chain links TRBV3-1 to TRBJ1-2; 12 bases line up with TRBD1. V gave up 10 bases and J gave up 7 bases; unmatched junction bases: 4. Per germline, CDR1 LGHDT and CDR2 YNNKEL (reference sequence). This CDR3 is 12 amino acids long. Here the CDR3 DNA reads TGTGCCACCGGGACAGGGGGCTTTGGCTACACCTTC. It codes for CATGTGGFGYTF.

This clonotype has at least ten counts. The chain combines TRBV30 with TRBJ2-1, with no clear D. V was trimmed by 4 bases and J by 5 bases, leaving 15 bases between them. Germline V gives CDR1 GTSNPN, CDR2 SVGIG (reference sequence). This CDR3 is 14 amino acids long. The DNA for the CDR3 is TGTGCCTGGATAGGGCCCCCCAATCACAATGAGCAGTTCTTC. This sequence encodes CAWIGPPNHNEQFF.

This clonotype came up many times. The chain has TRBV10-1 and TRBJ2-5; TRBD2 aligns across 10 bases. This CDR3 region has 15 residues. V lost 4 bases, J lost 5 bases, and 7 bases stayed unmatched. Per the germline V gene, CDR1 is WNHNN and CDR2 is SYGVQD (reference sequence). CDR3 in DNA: TGCGCCAGCAGTGCTAGCGGGAGAGCGGGGGAGACCCAGTACTTC. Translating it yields CASSASGRAGETQYF.

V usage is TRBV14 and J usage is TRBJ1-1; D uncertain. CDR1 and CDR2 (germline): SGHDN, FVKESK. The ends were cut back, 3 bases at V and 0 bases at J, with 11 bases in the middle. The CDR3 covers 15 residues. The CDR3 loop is CASSQNRLLNTEAFF. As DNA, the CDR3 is TGTGCCAGCAGCCAGAACAGACTGCTGAACACTGAAGCTTTCTTT.

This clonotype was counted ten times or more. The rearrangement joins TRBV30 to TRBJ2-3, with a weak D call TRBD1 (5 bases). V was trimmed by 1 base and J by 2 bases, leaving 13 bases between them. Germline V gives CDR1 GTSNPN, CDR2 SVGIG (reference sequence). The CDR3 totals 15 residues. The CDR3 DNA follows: TGTGCCTGGAGTGGATTGGACATATTCACAGATACGCAGTATTTT. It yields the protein CAWSGLDIFTDTQYF. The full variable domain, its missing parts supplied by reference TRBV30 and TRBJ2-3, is SQTIHQWPATLVQPVGSPLSLECTVEGTSNPNLYWYRQAAGRGLQLLFYSVGIGQISSEVPQNLSASRPQDRQFILSSKKLLLSDSGFYLCAWSGLDIFTDTQYFGPGTRLTVL.